Presented here are 9 T cell receptor beta chains from one specimen sequenced in a study of cytomegalovirus exposure and HLA in healthy donors. PCR primers comprised 60 Vbeta and 13 Jbeta primers. Data came from immunoSEQ multiplex PCR; TCRdb stores just in-frame clones and leaves some out. The sample consists of 100,000 to 150,000 clones, more than 70% of them appearing once. Sequencing used PBMCs. These receptors were taken from a woman aged 55-69 years in good health and CMV-seronegative.

This chain uses TRBV9 with TRBJ2-7; TRBD2 aligns across 7 bases. Germline CDR1 and CDR2: SGDLS and YYNGEE. The CDR3 has 15 residues. The V and J ends lost 0 bases and 6 bases, in that order; junction bases with no gene match: 9. The CDR3 DNA reads TGTGCCAGCAGCGTAGCTGGGTCTAGCGGTTTCGAGCAGTACTTC. The encoded protein is CASSVAGSSGFEQYF.

The gene calls are TRBV4-1 and TRBJ1-1; D is unclear. There are 14 residues in the CDR3. V lost 4 bases and J lost 3, with 12 bases in between. Germline V gene sequence: CDR1 MGHRA, CDR2 YSYEKL. CDR3: CASSPPKRDTEAFF. The CDR3 DNA is TGCGCCAGCAGCCCCCCGAAGCGGGACACTGAAGCTTTCTTT.

The rearrangement joins TRBV27 to TRBJ2-1, with D possibly TRBD1 on 5 matching bases. Trimming removed 8 bases at V and 12 bases at J, with 17 bases between. The germline V gene has CDR1 MNHEY and CDR2 SMNVEV (reference sequence). CDR3 length equals 12 residues. CDR3 nucleotide sequence: TGTGCCAGCGGACAAAGTAGTATTCGGCAGTTCTTC. Its translation: CASGQSSIRQFF.

The chain couples TRBV28 to TRBJ1-4, with 9 positions matching TRBD1. Germline V gene data show CDR1 as MDHEN and CDR2 as SYDVKM. CDR3 length equals 16 residues. The junction had 10 bases not matched to a gene; V was cut back by 6 bases and J by 5 bases. The CDR3 sequence is CASRTGTGRGNEKLFF. Here the CDR3 DNA reads TGTGCCAGCAGAACCGGGACAGGGAGAGGAAATGAAAAACTGTTTTTT.

The rearrangement uses TRBV7-2 and TRBJ2-3; 11 bases align to TRBD2. The CDR3 covers 16 residues. Per germline, CDR1 SGHTA and CDR2 FQGNSA. V trimming: 5 bases; J trimming: 0 bases; junction bases outside the gene matches: 4. Here the CDR3 reads CASSDRLAGSTDTQYF. CDR3 DNA: TGTGCCAGCAGCGACCGACTAGCGGGGAGCACAGATACGCAGTATTTT.

The V call is TRBV2, the J call TRBJ2-7, with D maybe TRBD1 (5 bases). The CDR3 has 13 amino acids. V lost 10 bases to trimming and J lost 2 bases, with 15 bases between them. The germline V gene has CDR1 SNHLY and CDR2 FYNNEI. As DNA, the CDR3 is TGTGCCACCAACTCAGGGCTTACCTACGAGCAGTACTTC. As protein: CATNSGLTYEQYF. Full variable domain (remainder filled in from reference TRBV2 and TRBJ2-7): EPEVTQTPSHQVTQMGQEVILRCVPISNHLYFYWYRQILGQKVEFLVSFYNNEISEKSEIFDDQFSVERPDGSNFTLKIRSTKLEDSAMYFCATNSGLTYEQYFGPGTRLTVT.

The chain employs TRBV7-2 and TRBJ2-1; 10 bases line up with TRBD2. Germline V gene lookup returns CDR1 SGHTA and CDR2 FQGNSA. V lost 6 bases, J lost 2 bases, and 7 bases stayed unmatched. The CDR3 sequence is 16 residues long. CDR3 sequence reads: CASRRLAGSTYNEQFF. The CDR3 bases are TGTGCCAGCAGGCGACTAGCGGGTTCCACCTACAATGAGCAGTTCTTC.

The chain uses TRBV5-1 and TRBJ1-5, with D possibly matching TRBD1 (6 bases). The CDR3 runs to 14 residues. Between the trimmed V and J ends, which lost 3 bases and 6 bases, there was a span of 13 bases. In germline, CDR1 is SGHRS, CDR2 YFSETQ. The CDR3 here is CASSSGEGGQPQHF. As DNA, the CDR3 is TGCGCCAGCAGCTCAGGGGAAGGGGGTCAGCCCCAGCATTTT.

In this sample, this clone turned up a few times. The V gene is TRBV6-1, the J gene TRBJ2-1, with 12 bases matching TRBD1. The ends lost 6 bases at V and 7 bases at J; junction bases unmatched: 4. The CDR3 is made up of 14 amino acids. CDR1 is MNHNS and CDR2 is SASEGT in the germline V gene. CDR3 coding DNA: TGTGCCAGCAGGGGACAGGGGGCGAGGAATGAGCAGTTCTTC. Translating it yields CASRGQGARNEQFF.